The clone carrying this TCR beta chain has only a few counts. Its antigen is undetermined. For ophthalmopathy patients, the Clinical Activity Score was at least 3 and the NOSPECS grade at least 4; duration was under 3 months. Diagnoses were established using clinical symptoms, serum thyroxine and TRAb, thyroid ultrasound and orbital computed tomography. Amplification yielded TCR beta CDR3 regions, with RNA transcripts as the source. TCR CDR3 regions were first amplified by RT-PCR with HTBI primers. One entry per CDR3 protein, called by TCRdb with MiXCR from the multiplex PCR reads. The top ten clones hold roughly 6.9% of a sample with around 600,000 distinct CDR3 sequences, approximately 15% of them seen once. From germline, CDR1 is MNHEY and CDR2 SVGEGT. The CDR3 covers 12 residues. V lost 2 bases and J lost 5, with 4 bases in between. These data originate in a study of T cells in Graves' hyperthyroidism and ophthalmopathy. Study-level background: Peripheral blood sampling occurred at initial diagnosis, before any treatment.

Study results and caveats: Researchers found most expanded thyroid clonotypes above 0.001 in blood as well.

The sequenced sample was blood. The V and J genes are TRBV6-2 or TRBV6-3 and TRBJ2-1; D call uncertain. This clonotype originated in a woman aged 18-29 years with Graves' ophthalmopathy. CDR3 sequence: CASSYANNEQFF. CDR3 DNA sequence: TGTGCCAGCAGTTACGCCAACAATGAGCAGTTCTTC.